Listed below are T cell receptor beta chains from one sample, sequenced in a study of CD8+CD57+ T cells in acquired aplastic anemia. Using its own MiXCR run on the reads, TCRdb lists one record per CDR3 protein. The sample carries about 470,000 distinct CDR3 sequences, roughly 34% recorded once. Sequencing was performed on sorted CD4+, CD8+, or CD8+CD57+ T cells (not recorded which) from PBMCs. The source is a human donor with aplastic anemia. CDR3s include the opening cysteine and the closing phenylalanine or tryptophan. A D gene is named only where the DNA matches it firmly. Clone size is shown for a subset of rows, as once, few, many or a class of expanded clone.

>TRBV11-2|TRBJ2-1|.|.
TGTGCCAGCAGTTACAGCCCCGGGGCTGGGGGAAATGAGCAGTTCTTC
CASSYSPGAGGNEQFF
>TRBV2|TRBJ1-2|.|.
TGTGCCAGCAGCTCGGCGGTCGTTGGCTATGGCTACACCTTC
CASSSAVVGYGYTF
>TRBV12-3/TRBV12-4|TRBJ1-2|few|.
TGTGCCAGCAGTTTAGCCCGACAGGCTAACTATGGCTACACCTTC
CASSLARQANYGYTF
>TRBV6-6|TRBJ1-3|.|TRBD1
TGTGCCAGCAGGCCGGACAGGACCACTATGAGAAACACCATATATTTT
CASRPDRTTMRNTIYF
>TRBV20-1|TRBJ1-1|few|.
TGCAGTGCTAGAGATAAGGGGTGGGACACTGAAGCTTTCTTT
CSARDKGWDTEAFF
>TRBV7-2|TRBJ2-7|.|.
TGTGCCGGCAGCTCTAATCTCGATTCGGGGCAGTACTTC
CAGSSNLDSGQYF
>TRBV6-5|TRBJ2-5|few|.
TGTGCCAGCAGTTTGACCCGGAGGGTCCGCCAAGAGACCCAGTACTTC
CASSLTRRVRQETQYF
>TRBV9|TRBJ2-2|.|.
TGTGCCAGCAGCCCCCGTGGTAGCGGAGCAGCGAACACCGGGGAGCTGTTTTTT
CASSPRGSGAANTGELFF
>TRBV7-2|TRBJ1-1|many|.
TGTGCCAGCAGCTTGTTACAGGGAAGCACTGAAGCTTTCTTT
CASSLLQGSTEAFF
>TRBV6-5|TRBJ2-7|few|TRBD2
TGTGCCAGCAGTTATGTGGCGGGAGCATCACGCGAGCAGTACTTC
CASSYVAGASREQYF
>TRBV7-8|TRBJ2-2|.|.
TGTGCCAGCAGCTTTTTTTACACCGGGGAGCTGTTTTTT
CASSFFYTGELFF
>TRBV29-1|TRBJ2-3|.|.
TGCAGCGCCGAAGGGGGAAGCACAGATACGCAGTATTTT
CSAEGGSTDTQYF
>TRBV9|TRBJ2-5|.|.
TGTGCCAGCAGCGTAGCCGGTGGGGACGTTACACGAGAGACCCAGTACTTC
CASSVAGGDVTRETQYF
>TRBV6-1|TRBJ2-7|few|TRBD2
TGTGCCAGCAGTGAAGTGACTAGCGGACCCTACGAGCAGTACTTC
CASSEVTSGPYEQYF
>TRBV14|TRBJ1-2|many|TRBD1
TGTGCCAGCAGTCCTGACAGGGCCCCTTCTGGCTACACCTTC
CASSPDRAPSGYTF
>TRBV12-3/TRBV12-4|TRBJ1-2|few|.
TGTGCCAGCAGTTTAGCCTCGGGCAACTCCTATGGCTACACCTTC
CASSLASGNSYGYTF
>TRBV20-1|TRBJ1-2|few|TRBD1
TGCAGTGCTACAAGCGGGACAGCCTATGGCTACACCTTC
CSATSGTAYGYTF
>TRBV19|TRBJ2-7|many|.
TGTGCCAGTAGTCCCCTCGGCGGCGGCGAGCAGTACTTC
CASSPLGGGEQYF
>TRBV7-8|TRBJ2-7|many|.
TGTGCCAGCAGCTTCAGTGACAGGACCTACGAGCAGTACTTC
CASSFSDRTYEQYF
>TRBV5-1|TRBJ2-7|.|TRBD2
TGCGCCAGCAGCGGGGGACTAGCGGGTGTTAGCTCCTACGAGCAGTACTTC
CASSGGLAGVSSYEQYF
>TRBV6-1|TRBJ2-3|.|.
TGTGCCAGCGGTGACCGGGACTTGGCAGATACGCAGTATTTT
CASGDRDLADTQYF
>TRBV11-3|TRBJ2-7|.|.
TGTGCCAGCAGCCCAGCAGGGACTCGGGAGCAGTACTTC
CASSPAGTREQYF